The clone carrying this T cell receptor beta chain has ten or more counts. This record comes from a study of neurological immune-mediated disorders. V lost 5 bases to trimming and J lost 6 bases, with 20 bases between them. CDR1 SEHNR and CDR2 FQNEAQ come from the germline V gene (reference sequence). The CDR3 spans 15 residues. TCRdb redid the calling of the 5' RACE reads with MiXCR, one entry per CDR3 protein. The data show fewer than 45,000 distinct CDR3 sequences, 7% to 8% seen once. The chain carries TRBV7-9 and TRBJ2-7, with D possibly being TRBD2 (6 bases). The receptor comes from a woman aged 40 to 50 in good health. Sequences were obtained from PBMCs. CDR3 DNA sequence: TGTGCCAGCAGCCCGTCCGAGAGCGGAGGGTCCGAGCAGTACTTC. This sequence encodes CASSPSESGGSEQYF.